The clone carrying this T cell receptor (beta chain) was counted only a few times. Antigen unknown. This sample is drawn from a study of beta chain features in type 1 diabetes. General observations from the study: For Type 1 diabetes patients, all four CD4+ subsets carried TCRB CDR3s that were moderately but significantly shorter.

Cells sorted by CD45RO/CCR7/CD25/CD127/CD95/CD27 comprised CD4+ naive, central memory, regulatory and stem cell-like memory cells. Expressed TCRB transcripts got sequenced, as all isolated RNA was reverse transcribed. Samples of naive, central memory and regulatory T cells yielded a mean of about 3.5 million reads. Clones were read by immunoSEQ multiplex PCR, and TCRdb kept only the in-frame ones, dropping some. The top ten hold 0.5% of the sample, which has 150,000 to 200,000 clones, 6.5% to 8.5% seen once. Trimming removed 3 bases at V and 6 bases at J, with 10 bases between. CDR1 and CDR2 from the germline V gene are MNHEY and SMNVEV (reference sequence). The CDR3 is 13 amino acids.

The rearrangement links TRBV27 to TRBJ2-3; D is possibly TRBD2 (5 bases). Material: central memory CD4+ T cells from blood. The sequence was collected from a man aged 18 to 30 with type 1 diabetes. Written as DNA, the CDR3 is TGTGCCAGCAGTTTCAGGCCGGGGGATACGCAGTATTTT. This codes for CASSFRPGDTQYF.